This is a list of T cell receptor beta chains from one sample in a study of blood T cell repertoires in COVID-19. Sequencing used immunoSEQ multiplex PCR; TCRdb keeps in-frame clones, though not all of them. Of approximately 130,000 clones in the sample, 75% to 90% were seen once. Input material: peripheral blood. Source of these receptors: a human donor in a cohort sampled during active COVID-19. CDR3s include the opening cysteine and the closing phenylalanine or tryptophan. D genes are given only for firm matches. For some rows the clone size is stated as once, few or many, or as a class when expanded; others skip it.

TRBV19	.	TRBJ1-2	.	CASTKGSDGYGYTF	TGTGCCAGTACCAAAGGGAGTGATGGCTATGGCTACACCTTC
TRBV4-3	.	TRBJ1-5	.	CASSQERSQPQHF	TGCGCCAGCAGCCAAGAGAGGAGTCAGCCCCAGCATTTT
TRBV7-2	.	TRBJ2-1	TRBD2	CASLIAGGRNEQFF	TGTGCCAGCCTAATAGCGGGGGGGCGCAATGAGCAGTTCTTC
TRBV20-1	.	TRBJ1-1	.	CSARQGEAFF	TGCAGTGCTAGACAGGGGGAAGCTTTCTTT
TRBV11-3	once	TRBJ2-5	TRBD2	CASSLGRGTSGRAWGETQYF	TGTGCCAGCAGCTTGGGAAGAGGGACTAGCGGGAGGGCCTGGGGAGAGACCCAGTACTTC
TRBV2	.	TRBJ2-1	TRBD2	CASSEAQREYYNEQFF	TGTGCCAGCAGTGAAGCTCAGCGGGAGTATTACAATGAGCAGTTCTTC
TRBV6-5	.	TRBJ1-2	TRBD1	CASRTTGNYGYTF	TGTGCCAGCAGGACGACAGGGAACTATGGCTACACCTTC
TRBV7-2	once	TRBJ2-3	TRBD2	CASSLLESSGTSLTDTQYF	TGTGCCAGCAGCTTACTAGAATCTAGCGGCACCTCTCTAACAGATACGCAGTATTTT
TRBV16	few	TRBJ2-7	.	CASSLSAFGSGSEQYF	TGTGCCAGCAGTCTATCCGCGTTTGGGAGTGGGAGTGAGCAGTACTTC
TRBV9	.	TRBJ1-1	.	CASSVGGQSNTEAFF	TGTGCCAGCAGCGTAGGTGGTCAGTCGAACACTGAAGCTTTCTTT
TRBV14	.	TRBJ1-6	TRBD1	CASSQGDRLAYNSPLHF	TGTGCCAGCAGCCAGGGGGACAGGTTAGCCTATAATTCACCCCTCCACTTT
TRBV14	few	TRBJ2-3	TRBD1	CASSQASRTGTSRPDTQYF	TGTGCCAGCAGCCAAGCTTCTAGGACAGGGACCTCGAGGCCAGATACGCAGTATTTT
TRBV12-3/TRBV12-4	.	TRBJ2-3	.	CASRPLRGTQYF	TGTGCCAGCAGACCTCTCCGAGGTACGCAGTATTTT
TRBV5-8	.	TRBJ2-5	TRBD1	CASPTKPGTEQETQYF	TGTGCCAGCCCGACTAAACCGGGGACAGAGCAAGAGACCCAGTACTTC
TRBV10-3	.	TRBJ1-1	.	CAINRELNTEAFF	TGTGCCATCAACAGGGAATTGAACACTGAAGCTTTCTTT
TRBV7-2	.	TRBJ2-1	TRBD2	CASSLWGGSGASHNEQFF	TGTGCCAGCAGCTTATGGGGGGGATCCGGAGCGTCCCACAATGAGCAGTTCTTC
TRBV4-3	.	TRBJ1-1	TRBD1	CASSQVLGQGNSEAFF	TGCGCCAGCAGCCAGGTCTTAGGACAGGGGAACTCTGAAGCTTTCTTT
TRBV6-5	once	TRBJ1-2	TRBD1	CASSLAGGSYGYTF	TGTGCCAGCAGTTTGGCAGGGGGGAGCTATGGCTACACCTTC
TRBV9	once	TRBJ2-5	TRBD1	CASSVRTGGTGETQYF	TGTGCCAGCAGCGTGAGGACAGGGGGCACGGGGGAGACCCAGTACTTC
TRBV7-2	.	TRBJ1-5	.	CASSPGGTYSNQPQHF	TGTGCCAGCAGCCCCGGCGGCACATATAGCAATCAGCCCCAGCATTTT
TRBV9	.	TRBJ1-5	.	CASSVSSGREPQHF	TGTGCCAGCAGCGTTTCGTCAGGCAGGGAGCCCCAGCATTTT
TRBV24-1	.	TRBJ2-2	TRBD1	CATGTGIGELFF	TGTGCAACCGGGACAGGTATCGGGGAGCTGTTTTTT
TRBV27	.	TRBJ2-5	.	CASSLMGGGETQYF	TGTGCCAGCAGTTTGATGGGAGGGGGAGAGACCCAGTACTTC
TRBV6-2/TRBV6-3	.	TRBJ1-5	TRBD1	CASSYEWDRAGDQPQHF	TGTGCCAGCAGTTACGAGTGGGACAGGGCGGGAGATCAGCCCCAGCATTTT
TRBV19	.	TRBJ1-6	.	CATRRDASFSSPLHF	TGTGCCACCCGGAGGGACGCGTCGTTTAGTTCACCCCTCCACTTT
TRBV7-2	.	TRBJ2-3	.	CASTEGSDTQYF	TGTGCCAGCACCGAGGGATCGGATACGCAGTATTTT
TRBV4-1	.	TRBJ1-1	.	CASSQLDRQNTEAFF	TGCGCCAGCAGCCAATTGGACAGACAGAACACTGAAGCTTTCTTT
TRBV3-1/TRBV3-2	.	TRBJ1-1	.	CASSQSGEAFF	TGTGCCAGCAGCCAGTCGGGGGAAGCTTTCTTT
TRBV14	.	TRBJ1-1	.	CASSQDSEAGGTEAFF	TGTGCCAGCAGCCAAGATTCGGAGGCGGGAGGGACTGAAGCTTTCTTT
TRBV3-1/TRBV3-2	.	TRBJ2-7	.	CASTPGLRTYEQYF	TGTGCCAGCACCCCTGGCCTGAGGACCTACGAGCAGTACTTC
TRBV6-5	.	TRBJ2-2	TRBD1	CATRGTGGPTGELFF	TGTGCCACCAGAGGGACAGGGGGCCCAACCGGGGAGCTGTTTTTT
TRBV5-5	.	TRBJ1-2	.	CASSLEGGNYDYTF	TGTGCCAGCAGCTTGGAAGGGGGAAACTATGACTACACCTTC
TRBV29-1	.	TRBJ1-2	.	CSVGDNEYGYTF	TGCAGCGTGGGGGACAACGAGTATGGCTACACCTTC
TRBV25-1	.	TRBJ2-1	.	CATRAGLANEQFF	TGTGCCACCCGGGCGGGGCTCGCCAATGAGCAGTTCTTC
TRBV6-1	.	TRBJ1-3	TRBD1	CASSGDRGSGGNTIYF	TGTGCCAGCAGTGGTGACAGGGGATCTGGAGGAAACACCATATATTTT
TRBV5-1	.	TRBJ2-3	TRBD1	CASRDGTGGDTQYF	TGCGCCAGCAGAGATGGGACAGGGGGGGATACGCAGTATTTT
TRBV19	.	TRBJ2-1	.	CASSIGTDNEQFF	TGTGCCAGTAGTATAGGGACAGACAATGAGCAGTTCTTC
TRBV7-2	once	TRBJ1-5	.	CASSLAAAGNQPQHF	TGTGCCAGCAGCTTAGCGGCGGCAGGCAATCAGCCCCAGCATTTT
TRBV3-1/TRBV3-2	.	TRBJ2-1	TRBD2	CASSQLRGALGNEQFF	TGTGCCAGCAGCCAACTGCGGGGGGCGCTCGGTAATGAGCAGTTCTTC
TRBV19	.	TRBJ2-3	TRBD1	CASSWGQASTDTQYF	TGTGCCAGTAGTTGGGGACAGGCGAGCACAGATACGCAGTATTTT
TRBV2	.	TRBJ1-1	TRBD1	CASSVGTVNTEAFF	TGTGCCAGCAGTGTTGGGACAGTGAACACTGAAGCTTTCTTT
TRBV18	.	TRBJ1-1	TRBD1	CASSREQGPIGTEAFF	TGTGCCAGCTCTCGGGAACAGGGGCCCATAGGCACTGAAGCTTTCTTT
TRBV5-1	.	TRBJ2-3	.	CASKPQGHPSDTQYF	TGCGCCAGCAAGCCCCAGGGTCACCCATCAGATACGCAGTATTTT
TRBV7-6	.	TRBJ1-1	.	CASSPLGGVDTEAFF	TGTGCCAGCAGCCCATTGGGGGGGGTGGACACTGAAGCTTTCTTT
TRBV5-1	.	TRBJ1-6	TRBD1	CASSAGTVNSPLHF	TGCGCCAGCAGTGCCGGGACAGTGAATTCACCCCTCCACTTT
TRBV16	.	TRBJ1-1	.	CASSQLQSFEAFF	TGTGCCAGCAGCCAACTCCAGTCCTTTGAAGCTTTCTTT
TRBV11-2	.	TRBJ1-2	.	CASSFPRGYTF	TGTGCCAGCAGCTTTCCCCGTGGCTACACCTTC
TRBV19	once	TRBJ2-1	.	CASSSWAEGEQFF	TGTGCCAGTAGTTCATGGGCCGAGGGTGAGCAGTTCTTC
TRBV6-1	.	TRBJ1-1	.	CASSELRGATEAFF	TGTGCCAGCAGTGAATTGCGGGGCGCCACTGAAGCTTTCTTT
TRBV7-8	many	TRBJ1-5	.	CASSLAERNQPQHF	TGTGCCAGCAGCTTAGCAGAGAGAAATCAGCCCCAGCATTTT
TRBV2	.	TRBJ2-1	TRBD1	CASSGGQYNEQFF	TGTGCCAGCAGTGGGGGACAGTACAATGAGCAGTTCTTC
TRBV19	.	TRBJ2-5	.	CASSIAAQVETQYF	TGTGCCAGTAGTATAGCCGCCCAGGTAGAGACCCAGTACTTC
TRBV21-1	.	TRBJ2-1	.	CASGRGQVPDEQFF	TGTGCCAGCGGGCGGGGACAGGTGCCCGATGAGCAGTTCTTC
TRBV5-4	.	TRBJ2-7	.	CASSADSAYEQYF	TGTGCCAGCAGCGCGGACAGCGCCTACGAGCAGTACTTC
TRBV3-1/TRBV3-2	.	TRBJ2-5	.	CASSQDGVSQETQYF	TGTGCCAGCAGCCAAGATGGTGTTAGTCAAGAGACCCAGTACTTC
TRBV20-1	.	TRBJ2-7	TRBD1	CSASLSGTATSYEQYF	TGCAGTGCTAGTCTATCAGGGACAGCGACCTCCTACGAGCAGTACTTC
TRBV15	.	TRBJ2-3	TRBD1	CATSRNPLRTGSDTQYF	TGTGCCACCAGCAGAAATCCCCTGAGGACAGGGTCCGATACGCAGTATTTT